These 2 T cell receptor beta chains originate from one sample sequenced in a study of T-cell memory formation after mild COVID-19. MiXCR, run by TCRdb on the 5' RACE reads, gives a single entry per CDR3 protein. The sample consists of 350,000 to 500,000 distinct CDR3 sequences, around a quarter of them appearing once. Sequencing was carried out using PBMCs or a T cell subset sorted from them (not recorded which). The receptors were sampled from an adult woman who had mild COVID-19 (a few samples of this study predate the infection). Cell type and time point are not known.

The table lists this clonotype with a few counts. V is TRBV20-1 and J is TRBJ2-3; weak D call: TRBD2 (5 bases). Per the germline V gene, CDR1 is DFQATT and CDR2 is SNEGSKA (reference sequence). V lost 2 bases and J lost 1, with 10 bases in between. This CDR3 has 14 residues. The DNA of the CDR3 is TGCAGTGCTAGACCCCCAGCGGGCACAGATACGCAGTATTTT. It is translated as CSARPPAGTDTQYF.

This clonotype has just a few counts. The rearrangement links TRBV9 to TRBJ2-1; D ambiguous. Between the trimmed V and J ends, which lost 0 bases and 7 bases, there was a span of 11 bases. Per the germline V gene, CDR1 is SGDLS and CDR2 is YYNGEE. This CDR3 has 14 amino acids. Here the CDR3 reads CASSVVPNRNEQFF. CDR3 DNA: TGTGCCAGCAGCGTAGTGCCGAATCGGAATGAGCAGTTCTTC.